This T cell receptor (beta chain) was found in a study of blood T cell repertoires in COVID-19. Study-wide background: Samples of COVID-19 (acute and convalescent) were obtained from the United States, Italy and Spain. T cells, B-cell-depleted T cells, or PBMCs provided the cDNA or gDNA that served as material.

Trimming left V 2 bases short and J 7 bases short, with 12 bases between. This CDR3 spans 14 amino acids. The germline V gene has CDR1 MNHNS and CDR2 SASEGT. How the authors handled the data: Counts of nucleated cells, estimated from reference gene primer amplification, were obtained. Sequencing was performed with immunoSEQ multiplex PCR; in TCRdb, only in-frame clones are kept and a portion is missing. The V and J calls and the clone size are those of that table, but D and trimming were determined from the DNA. The sample consists of 180,000 or so clones, roughly 87% of them appearing once. Source material: peripheral blood. This chain links TRBV6-1 with TRBJ1-5, with a tentative D call TRBD1 (5 bases). This clonotype was sampled from a woman aged 45-59 years with acute or convalescent COVID-19. The DNA for the CDR3 is TGTGCCAGCAGTGAAAGTGGGGCCTACCAGCCCCAGCATTTT. Amino acid sequence: CASSESGAYQPQHF.